The 13 T cell receptor beta chains below were found in one sample sequenced in a study of somatic mutations in cytotoxic T cells in rheumatoid arthritis. Generated by immunoSEQ multiplex PCR, the TCRdb table keeps only in-frame clones and is missing some. The data hold about 17,000 clones, with approximately 82% observed a single time. Sequenced sample: CD8+ T cells sorted from blood. The source of these receptors is an adult with rheumatoid arthritis.

In nucleotides, the CDR3 is TGTGCCAGCAGCCTCAATGGACTAGCGGGGGAGCAGTACTTC. Amino acid sequence: CASSLNGLAGEQYF. The J gene is TRBJ2-7, the V gene TRBV7-6; 12 positions agree with TRBD2. This CDR3 is built from 14 residues. Germline-derived CDR1 and CDR2 are SGHVS and FNYEAQ. The junction had 6 bases not matched to a gene; V was cut back by 5 bases and J by 7 bases.

The chain recombines TRBV2 with TRBJ1-1; no clear D. There are 15 residues in the CDR3. The V gene lost 1 base and the J gene lost 4 bases, with 13 bases spanning the gap. Germline V gene data show CDR1 as SNHLY and CDR2 as FYNNEI. CDR3: CASSEVTGDSTEAFF. DNA of the CDR3: TGTGCCAGCAGTGAAGTCACGGGCGATAGCACTGAAGCTTTCTTT.

This clone showed up just a few times. This sequence joins TRBV30 and TRBJ1-1; TRBD1 matches at 11 bases. V lost 2 bases, J lost 5 bases, and 4 bases stayed unmatched. The CDR3 contains 14 residues. Germline loops: CDR1 GTSNPN, CDR2 SVGIG (reference sequence). CDR3 DNA sequence: TGTGCCTGGAGTCCCGGACAGGGGGCTACTGAAGCTTTCTTT. Its protein product is CAWSPGQGATEAFF.

J is TRBJ2-2 and V is TRBV15; D unresolved. Germline V CDR1 and CDR2: LNHNV, YYDKDF (reference sequence). V was shortened by 0 bases and J by 7 bases, with 6 bases between the two germline ends. This CDR3 contains 13 residues. The CDR3 bases are TGTGCCACCAGCAGAGATGTGAGCGGGGAGCTGTTTTTT. It yields the protein CATSRDVSGELFF. The full variable domain, completed using reference TRBV15 and TRBJ2-2, is DAMVIQNPRYQVTQFGKPVTLSCSQTLNHNVMYWYQQKSSQAPKLLFHYYDKDFNNEADTPDNFQSRRPNTSFCFLDIRSPGLGDTAMYLCATSRDVSGELFFGEGSRLTVL.

The rearrangement links TRBV10-1 to TRBJ2-3; possibly TRBD2 for D (5 bases). CDR1 WNHNN and CDR2 SYGVQD come from the germline V gene (reference sequence). This CDR3 contains 16 residues. V dropped 0 bases and J dropped 0 bases, with 10 bases sitting between them. The CDR3 region is CASSESKRPSTDTQYF. In nucleotides, the CDR3 is TGCGCCAGCAGTGAGTCGAAGCGGCCTAGCACAGATACGCAGTATTTT.

The CDR3 protein is CASSLYGENTEAFF. As DNA, the CDR3 is TGCGCCAGCAGCTTATACGGAGAGAACACTGAAGCTTTCTTT. V is TRBV5-1 and J is TRBJ1-1; D unresolved. The V end was cut by 2 bases, the J end by 1 base, with 9 bases between. The CDR3 extends over 14 amino acids. The germline V gene encodes CDR1 SGHRS and CDR2 YFSETQ.

V and J are TRBV15 and TRBJ1-5; D gene uncertain. The length of the CDR3 is 14 residues. Trimming stripped 3 bases from V and 0 bases from J, with 6 bases between. CDR1 and CDR2 (germline): LNHNV, YYDKDF (reference sequence). The CDR3, as DNA: TGTGCCACCAGCAGTCGGGGTAGCAATCAGCCCCAGCATTTT. Translation: CATSSRGSNQPQHF.

The rearrangement joins TRBV6-1 to TRBJ2-1; 7 bases match TRBD1. The length of the CDR3 is 15 residues. V shed 0 bases, J shed 3 bases, and the junction held 2 bases outside the gene matches. Germline CDR1 MNHNS, CDR2 SASEGT. The CDR3 here is CASSEAGDSYNEQFF. CDR3 coding DNA: TGTGCCAGCAGTGAAGCGGGGGACAGCTACAATGAGCAGTTCTTC.

The chain recombines TRBV29-1 with TRBJ1-1; 7 bases match TRBD1. CDR3 size: 11 residues. V gave up 8 bases and J gave up 7 bases; unmatched junction bases: 7. The germline gives CDR1 SQVTM, CDR2 ANQGSEA. CDR3 loop: CSTRQGNEAFF. In DNA form, the CDR3 reads TGCAGCACTAGACAGGGAAATGAAGCTTTCTTT.

The chain combines TRBV2 with TRBJ2-1; perhaps TRBD2 as D (5 bases). The CDR3 length is 17 residues. The V end was cut by 4 bases, the J end by 2 bases, with 18 bases between. The germline gives CDR1 SNHLY, CDR2 FYNNEI. DNA of the CDR3: TGTGCCAGCAGTGGTGAACTAGTTTCTATCCCCTACAATGAGCAGTTCTTC. Protein sequence: CASSGELVSIPYNEQFF.

The rearrangement joins TRBV7-2 to TRBJ2-1; 8 bases agree with TRBD2. The V and J ends lost 2 bases and 0 bases, in that order; junction bases with no gene match: 9. The germline CDR1 and CDR2 sequences are SGHTA and FQGNSA. The CDR3 spans 18 residues. The CDR3 coding sequence is TGTGCCAGCAGCTTAACAGCGGGGGTTCCGAGCTCCTACAATGAGCAGTTCTTC. This encodes CASSLTAGVPSSYNEQFF.

Concerning this clone: Additional DNA sequences in this sample encode the identical CDR3. CDR3 DNA: TGTGCCAGCAGCTTGGGACAGGGTGGGGAGCAGTACTTC. Protein: CASSLGQGGEQYF. This sequence joins TRBV13 and TRBJ2-7; 9 nucleotides line up with TRBD1. V was pared by 3 bases and J by 7 bases, with 4 bases of the junction left unmatched. The CDR3 covers 13 residues. Germline CDR1 reads PRHDT; CDR2 reads FYEKMQ (reference sequence). The full variable domain, with the rest looked up from reference TRBV13 and TRBJ2-7, is AAGVIQSPRHLIKEKRETATLKCYPIPRHDTVYWYQQGPGQDPQFLISFYEKMQSDKGSIPDRFSAQQFSDYHSELNMSSLELGDSALYFCASSLGQGGEQYFGPGTRLTVT.

The rearrangement links TRBV7-6 to TRBJ2-3; D remains ambiguous. The V end was cut by 2 bases, the J end by 8 bases, with 8 bases between. Germline-derived CDR1 and CDR2 are SGHVS and FNYEAQ. This CDR3 contains 12 residues. The CDR3 is CASSLRAGTQYF. DNA of the CDR3: TGTGCCAGCAGCTTAAGGGCCGGTACGCAGTATTTT.